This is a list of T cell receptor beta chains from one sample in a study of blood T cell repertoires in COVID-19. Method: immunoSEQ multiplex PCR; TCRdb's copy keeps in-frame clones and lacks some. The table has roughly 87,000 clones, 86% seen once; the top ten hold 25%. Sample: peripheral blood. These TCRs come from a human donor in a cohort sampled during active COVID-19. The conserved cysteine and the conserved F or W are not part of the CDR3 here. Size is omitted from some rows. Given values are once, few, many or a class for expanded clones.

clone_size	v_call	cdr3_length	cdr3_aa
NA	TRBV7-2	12	ASSLLAGTRTQY
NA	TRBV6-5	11	ASRRQGGFEAF
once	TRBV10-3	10	AISEGALGYT
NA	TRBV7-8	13	ASSKQIRSTDTQY
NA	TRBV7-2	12	ASSTRSGTGELF
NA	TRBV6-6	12	ASSYGAGATEAF
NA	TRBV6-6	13	ASSYSTSLTYEQY
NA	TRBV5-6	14	ASSLSGGQVTGELF
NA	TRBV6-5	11	ASQGSHNQPQH
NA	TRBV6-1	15	ASSGGWGQVSGNTIY
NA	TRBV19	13	ASSPLAQNTGELF
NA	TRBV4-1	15	ASSQDTSLSEVGEQF
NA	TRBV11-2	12	ASSSGTGGNTQY
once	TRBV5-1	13	ASSIAGAQGNEQF
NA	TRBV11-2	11	ASSLDRGYGYT
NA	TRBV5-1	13	ASSSQGSGANVLT
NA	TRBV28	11	ASSLGRNTEAF
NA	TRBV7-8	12	ASSRRDSSYEQY
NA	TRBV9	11	ASSAPSGSDLF
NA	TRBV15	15	ATSRDGADAAPYEQY
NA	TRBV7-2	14	ASSLVAGAGFDTQY
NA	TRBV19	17	ASSIDTVATRGVIGELF
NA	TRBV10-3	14	AISESLGGSTDTQY
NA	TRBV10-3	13	AISEKDRGQETQY
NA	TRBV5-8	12	ASSPLASSDIQY
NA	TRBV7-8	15	ASSYSLVAGYQETQY
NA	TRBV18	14	ASSPASGRGRGEQF
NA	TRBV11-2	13	ASSLVRQGSGELF
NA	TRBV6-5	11	ASSYSLYNEQF
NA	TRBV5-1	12	ASSPQGIYNEQF
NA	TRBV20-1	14	SASGQGGAYDYGYT
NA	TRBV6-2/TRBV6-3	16	ASSYSKSVASGIGTQY
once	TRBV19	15	ASSLTGLARLYNEQF
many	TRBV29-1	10	SVDTAPGGYT
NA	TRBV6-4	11	ASSSDRNNEQF
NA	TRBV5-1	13	ASSSRGQNTGELF
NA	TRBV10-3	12	AISDGGSYNEQF
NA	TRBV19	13	ASSPTGLQGYEQY
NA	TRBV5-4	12	ASSQGTGDYGYT
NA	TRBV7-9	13	ASSLVLANTDTQY
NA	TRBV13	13	ASSPRDRAYNEQF
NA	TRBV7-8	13	ASNAGTGSETEAF
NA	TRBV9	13	ASSVSGGADNEQF
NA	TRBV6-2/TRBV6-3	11	ASSLREGETQY
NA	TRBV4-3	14	ASSPTEGVNTGELF
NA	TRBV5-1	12	ASSPGTVSETQY
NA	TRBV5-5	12	ASRGGLAGDEQF
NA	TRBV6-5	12	ASSYGDRGYEQY